These 12 T cell receptor beta chains were all obtained from the same sample, sequenced in a study of CD8+ T cells in alopecia areata (dated by TCRdb to the late 2010s). Receptor amplification or capture employed the immunoSEQ multiplex PCR assay. For TCR sequencing, RNA was extracted from every sample and reverse transcribed into cDNA to serve as template. This is the immuneACCESS table as TCRdb keeps it, with only in-frame sequences that have V and J called. A part of the clones is gone; compared with another copy, unresolved V genes explain less than half, and the rest is unexplained. Recorded for this sample are under 350,000 clones; roughly 50% of them occurred a single time. The ten largest account for about 1.7% of the sample. Sample time point, as interpreted from the label and publication: 20 to 30 weeks on oral tofacitinib. The treatment or condition label for this specimen denotes: oral pan-JAK inhibitor, 5-10 mg twice daily.

Specimen: CD4+ T cells sorted from blood, collected at week 24, from a patient treated with tofacitinib. Receptors originate from a human donor with alopecia areata.

This clone was detected once. The V and J genes are TRBV5-4 and TRBJ2-5; a possible D gene is TRBD1 (5 bases). This CDR3 has 13 amino acids. Trimming took off 4 bases at V and 3 bases at J, with 10 bases between the two ends. Germline loops: CDR1 SGHNT, CDR2 YYREEE (reference sequence). Here the CDR3 DNA reads TGTGCCAGCAGCGGGATAGGGGAAGAGACCCAGTACTTC. Its protein is CASSGIGEETQYF.

The chain is built from TRBV5-1 and TRBJ2-5; the match to TRBD1 covers 7 bases. CDR3 length: 15 residues. V shed 4 bases, J shed 5 bases, and the junction held 11 bases outside the gene matches. Germline V gene data show CDR1 as SGHRS and CDR2 as YFSETQ. Here the CDR3 DNA reads TGCGCCAGCAGCAGACAGGGCATCGTGGAGGAGACCCAGTACTTC. It translates to CASSRQGIVEETQYF.

Turning to this clone: This sample includes further DNA sequences coding for the same CDR3. The chain employs TRBV18 and TRBJ1-2; TRBD1 matches 7 bases. V was pared by 6 bases and J by 2 bases, with 9 bases of the junction left unmatched. The CDR3 is 15 residues long. Germline CDR1 is KGHSH and CDR2 is LQKENI. In nucleotides, the CDR3 is TGTGCCAGCTCTCCTACAGGGGATCCCAACTATGGCTACACCTTC. As protein: CASSPTGDPNYGYTF.

The gene calls are TRBV6-5 and TRBJ2-2, with TRBD1 matching over 8 bases. The length of the CDR3 is 15 residues. The germline V gene encodes CDR1 MNHEY and CDR2 SVGAGI. The V segment lost 2 bases and the J segment 10 bases; nucleotides outside the gene matches: 9. The CDR3 is CASSYGQGAAEELFF. CDR3 DNA sequence: TGTGCCAGCAGTTACGGGCAGGGGGCCGCGGAGGAGCTGTTTTTT.

The V and J genes are TRBV11-2 and TRBJ1-1; weak D call: TRBD1 (6 bases). Per germline, CDR1 SGHAT and CDR2 FQNNGV. Between the trimmed V and J ends, which lost 3 bases and 4 bases, there was a span of 9 bases. This CDR3 is 13 amino acids long. The chain's CDR3 is CASSFEGGTEAFF. CDR3 in DNA: TGTGCCAGCAGCTTTGAAGGGGGCACTGAAGCTTTCTTT. Variable domain in full (rest from reference TRBV11-2 and TRBJ1-1): EAGVAQSPRYKIIEKRQSVAFWCNPISGHATLYWYQQILGQGPKLLIQFQNNGVVDDSQLPKDRFSAERLKGVDSTLKIQPAKLEDSAVYLCASSFEGGTEAFFGQGTRLTVV.

This clone was counted only a few times. This rearrangement joins TRBV29-1 to TRBJ1-5, with 11 bases fitting TRBD1. Per the germline V gene, CDR1 is SQVTM and CDR2 is ANQGSEA. The CDR3 is made up of 14 amino acids. The junction had 4 bases not matched to a gene; V was cut back by 6 bases and J by 3 bases. The CDR3 nucleotides read TGCAGCGTGGACAGGGGGCGATTCAATCAGCCCCAGCATTTT. It specifies CSVDRGRFNQPQHF. Full variable domain (missing parts from reference TRBV29-1 and TRBJ1-5): SAVISQKPSRDICQRGTSLTIQCQVDSQVTMMFWYRQQPGQSLTLIATANQGSEATYESGFVIDKFPISRPNLTFSTLTVSNMSPEDSSIYLCSVDRGRFNQPQHFGDGTRLSIL.

The V call is TRBV5-1, the J call TRBJ2-2, with D tentatively TRBD2 (6 bases). Germline V gene sequence: CDR1 SGHRS, CDR2 YFSETQ. CDR3 length equals 15 residues. Trimming removed 2 bases at V and 6 bases at J, with 14 bases between. The CDR3 reads CASSFPLGGPGELFF. CDR3 coding DNA: TGCGCCAGCAGCTTCCCTCTGGGGGGTCCCGGGGAGCTGTTTTTT. The variable domain in full, with the rest retrieved from reference TRBV5-1 and TRBJ2-2, is KAGVTQTPRYLIKTRGQQVTLSCSPISGHRSVSWYQQTPGQGLQFLFEYFSETQRNKGNFPGRFSGRQFSNSRSEMNVSTLELGDSALYLCASSFPLGGPGELFFGEGSRLTVL.

The chain combines TRBV4-1 with TRBJ2-1; weak D call: TRBD2 (5 bases). The ends were cut back, 4 bases at V and 2 bases at J, with 9 bases in the middle. The CDR3 covers 14 residues. CDR1 MGHRA and CDR2 YSYEKL come from the germline V gene. The CDR3 protein is CASSLTRTYNEQFF. The CDR3 nucleotides read TGCGCCAGCAGCCTAACTAGGACCTACAATGAGCAGTTCTTC.

The chain carries TRBV7-2 and TRBJ2-3; 7 nucleotides align to TRBD2. The CDR3 contains 18 residues. With V trimmed by 2 bases and J by 0 bases, 11 bases remained unmatched. Germline V gene sequence: CDR1 SGHTA, CDR2 FQGNSA. In DNA, the CDR3 is TGTGCCAGCAGCTTACGTCCCCAAGCGGGGACTAGCACAGATACGCAGTATTTT. It yields the protein CASSLRPQAGTSTDTQYF.

V and J are TRBV5-4 and TRBJ2-7; 10 positions agree with TRBD2. Germline loops: CDR1 SGHNT, CDR2 YYREEE (reference sequence). This CDR3 contains 15 residues. V was pared by 0 bases and J by 6 bases, with 6 bases of the junction left unmatched. DNA of the CDR3: TGTGCCAGCAGCTTGGCTAGCGGGGGCCGGGGCGAGCAGTACTTC. Its translation is CASSLASGGRGEQYF.

The sample holds a few counts of this clone. The CDR3 loop reads CASSSTGGRTEAFF. DNA for the CDR3: TGTGCCAGCAGCTCGACAGGGGGGAGGACTGAAGCTTTCTTT. The chain joins TRBV11-2 to TRBJ1-1, with 9 bases identical to TRBD1. This CDR3 is 14 amino acids long. CDR1 is SGHAT, CDR2 FQNNGV, per germline. V was clipped by 4 bases and J by 5 bases; unmatched bases: 5.

This clone has a handful of counts. V is TRBV2 and J is TRBJ2-5, with TRBD2 as a possible D gene (6 bases). The CDR3 length is 13 residues. The germline V gene encodes CDR1 SNHLY and CDR2 FYNNEI. Trimming took 6 bases from V and 1 from J, leaving 9 bases between them. CDR3 sequence (DNA): TGTGCCAGCAGGGGGGACTCCCAAGAGACCCAGTACTTC. Translated: CASRGDSQETQYF. The full variable domain, in which reference TRBV2 and TRBJ2-5 provide the parts outside the CDR3, is EPEVTQTPSHQVTQMGQEVILRCVPISNHLYFYWYRQILGQKVEFLVSFYNNEISEKSEIFDDQFSVERPDGSNFTLKIRSTKLEDSAMYFCASRGDSQETQYFGPGTRLLVL.